Listed below are T cell receptor beta chains from one sample, sequenced in a study of Ad26.COV2.S vaccination and SARS-CoV-2 variants. Assay used: immunoSEQ multiplex PCR; TCRdb lists only in-frame clones, some missing. Of about 350,000 clones listed, 92% were seen once; the top ten hold 3.9%. The sample was peripheral blood, taken after recovery from COVID-19. The receptor source for this set is a human donor who had recovered from COVID-19. CDR3s include the opening cysteine and the closing phenylalanine or tryptophan. The order of the fields is clone size, D gene, V gene, J gene, CDR3 protein, CDR3 DNA. D genes are given only for firm matches. The size entry is marked missing in some rows and otherwise reads once, few, many or a size class.

abundance: once; d_gene: NA; v_gene: TRBV6-6; j_gene: TRBJ2-5; CDR3aa: CASSHPRSGGRETQYF; CDR3nt: TGTGCCAGCAGTCACCCTAGATCCGGGGGACGAGAGACCCAGTACTTC
abundance: NA; d_gene: NA; v_gene: TRBV5-4; j_gene: TRBJ1-1; CDR3aa: CASSLDSAEAFF; CDR3nt: TGTGCCAGCAGCTTGGATAGTGCTGAAGCTTTCTTT
abundance: NA; d_gene: NA; v_gene: TRBV12-3/TRBV12-4; j_gene: TRBJ2-1; CDR3aa: CASSLLDEQFF; CDR3nt: TGTGCCAGCAGTTTATTGGATGAGCAGTTCTTC
abundance: NA; d_gene: NA; v_gene: TRBV7-9; j_gene: TRBJ2-1; CDR3aa: CASSLGGGVRNEQFF; CDR3nt: TGTGCCAGCAGCTTAGGGGGCGGGGTGAGGAATGAGCAGTTCTTC
abundance: NA; d_gene: TRBD1; v_gene: TRBV4-1; j_gene: TRBJ2-3; CDR3aa: CASSQEGQTDTQYF; CDR3nt: TGCGCCAGCAGCCAAGAGGGACAGACAGATACGCAGTATTTT
abundance: NA; d_gene: NA; v_gene: TRBV5-1; j_gene: TRBJ2-7; CDR3aa: CASSFSLSGSYEQYF; CDR3nt: TGCGCCAGCAGCTTCTCCCTATCGGGTTCCTACGAGCAGTACTTC
abundance: NA; d_gene: NA; v_gene: TRBV5-5; j_gene: TRBJ2-7; CDR3aa: CASSFSYEQYF; CDR3nt: TGTGCCAGCAGCTTCTCCTACGAGCAGTACTTC
abundance: NA; d_gene: NA; v_gene: TRBV6-2/TRBV6-3; j_gene: TRBJ2-7; CDR3aa: CASSFGQSSYEQYF; CDR3nt: TGTGCCAGCAGTTTCGGACAGTCGTCCTACGAGCAGTACTTC
abundance: NA; d_gene: NA; v_gene: TRBV24-1; j_gene: TRBJ2-1; CDR3aa: CATSDAAVGDEQFF; CDR3nt: TGTGCCACCAGTGACGCCGCTGTGGGCGATGAGCAGTTCTTC
abundance: NA; d_gene: NA; v_gene: TRBV7-9; j_gene: TRBJ2-2; CDR3aa: CASSLLGEAGTGELFF; CDR3nt: TGTGCCAGCAGCTTATTGGGCGAGGCCGGCACCGGGGAGCTGTTTTTT
abundance: many; d_gene: NA; v_gene: TRBV7-9; j_gene: TRBJ1-2; CDR3aa: CASSPQFDSNYGYTF; CDR3nt: TGTGCCAGCAGCCCTCAATTCGACAGTAACTATGGCTACACCTTC
abundance: NA; d_gene: TRBD2; v_gene: TRBV27; j_gene: TRBJ2-1; CDR3aa: CASSLLGTSDEQFF; CDR3nt: TGTGCCAGCAGTCTATTGGGGACTAGCGATGAGCAGTTCTTC
abundance: NA; d_gene: NA; v_gene: TRBV19; j_gene: TRBJ2-7; CDR3aa: CASSWSGTTYEQYF; CDR3nt: TGTGCCAGTAGTTGGTCGGGCACAACCTACGAGCAGTACTTC
abundance: NA; d_gene: TRBD1; v_gene: TRBV6-5; j_gene: TRBJ1-5; CDR3aa: CASSYSGQGGQPQHF; CDR3nt: TGTGCCAGCAGTTACTCAGGACAGGGAGGTCAGCCCCAGCATTTT
abundance: NA; d_gene: NA; v_gene: TRBV10-3; j_gene: TRBJ2-2; CDR3aa: CAILSHSTMGGNTGELFF; CDR3nt: TGTGCCATCCTTTCGCACTCCACCATGGGGGGGAACACCGGGGAGCTGTTTTTT
abundance: NA; d_gene: NA; v_gene: TRBV7-3; j_gene: TRBJ1-2; CDR3aa: CASSPRQGGNYGYTF; CDR3nt: TGTGCCAGCAGCCCCCGGCAGGGAGGCAACTATGGCTACACCTTC
abundance: NA; d_gene: NA; v_gene: TRBV7-9; j_gene: TRBJ2-7; CDR3aa: CASSSGSGLSYEQYF; CDR3nt: TGTGCCAGCAGTTCGGGCTCGGGACTGTCCTACGAGCAGTACTTC
abundance: NA; d_gene: TRBD1; v_gene: TRBV2; j_gene: TRBJ2-7; CDR3aa: CASSGGQGFDEQYF; CDR3nt: TGTGCCAGCAGTGGGGGACAGGGGTTCGACGAGCAGTACTTC
abundance: NA; d_gene: TRBD1; v_gene: TRBV6-5; j_gene: TRBJ1-6; CDR3aa: CASSFGQVNSPLHF; CDR3nt: TGTGCCAGCAGTTTCGGACAGGTTAATTCACCCCTCCACTTT
abundance: NA; d_gene: NA; v_gene: TRBV27; j_gene: TRBJ1-1; CDR3aa: CASSQSPTVNTEAFF; CDR3nt: TGTGCCAGCAGTCAGTCCCCTACAGTGAACACTGAAGCTTTCTTT
abundance: NA; d_gene: NA; v_gene: TRBV7-9; j_gene: TRBJ1-1; CDR3aa: CASSLEGGTEAFF; CDR3nt: TGTGCCAGCAGCTTAGAAGGGGGTACTGAAGCTTTCTTT
abundance: NA; d_gene: NA; v_gene: TRBV5-8; j_gene: TRBJ2-7; CDR3aa: CASSLDPGSYTYEQYF; CDR3nt: TGTGCCAGCAGCCTAGACCCGGGATCATATACCTACGAGCAGTACTTC
abundance: NA; d_gene: NA; v_gene: TRBV27; j_gene: TRBJ1-2; CDR3aa: CASSLGWGQDLYGYTF; CDR3nt: TGTGCCAGCAGTTTAGGATGGGGTCAGGACTTATATGGCTACACCTTC
abundance: NA; d_gene: NA; v_gene: TRBV5-6; j_gene: TRBJ1-5; CDR3aa: CASSLRPGAGNQPQHF; CDR3nt: TGTGCCAGCAGCTTACGGCCAGGGGCCGGCAATCAGCCCCAGCATTTT